This T cell receptor (beta chain) derives from a study of T cell responses to AZD1222 COVID-19 vaccine. As regards this clone: Its antigen is unidentified.

Per the germline V gene, CDR1 is DFQATT and CDR2 is SNEGSKA (reference sequence). CDR3 length: 11 amino acids. Trimming cost V 5 bases and J 1 base, with 5 bases left between them. Method: immunoSEQ multiplex PCR; TCRdb's copy keeps in-frame clones and lacks some. Counted here are fewer than 150,000 clones, 88% occurring once; the ten biggest clones make up roughly 5.7%. Study results and caveats: It should be noted that donors were predominantly white British and more often female, and clonal diversity was possibly underestimated. Spike-specific TCR repertoires showed rising breadth and depth after two AZD1222 doses. The CD4 TCRs associated with vaccination extended across spike and predominated at 160-218 and 743-854. Just a handful of people given AZD1222 tested seropositive at baseline.

The chain employs TRBV20-1 and TRBJ1-1; D remains unclear. This clonotype was sampled from an adult who received the AZD1222 COVID-19 vaccine. The starting material was peripheral blood, obtained 28 days after the second AZD1222 dose. CDR3 protein: CSASANTEAFF. DNA of the CDR3: TGCAGTGCTTCCGCGAACACTGAAGCTTTCTTT.